Shown below are 14 T cell receptor beta chains from a single sample sequenced in a study of T cell repertoires in cytomegalovirus infection. TCRdb fed the reads into MiXCR, producing one record per CDR3 protein. The repertoire holds about 360,000 distinct CDR3 sequences, 15% to 20% seen once, with approximately 10% in the top ten. The source material was PBMCs. These receptors were collected from a human donor in good health (CMV status not recorded). Some clones in this sample may be carry-over from other donors' samples.

This clonotype was seen a few times. This chain joins TRBV5-4 and TRBJ1-2; TRBD1 is a possible D gene (5 bases). V was pared by 0 bases and J by 5 bases, with 11 bases between. The germline CDR1 and CDR2 sequences are SGHNT and YYREEE (reference sequence). The CDR3 sequence is 14 residues long. The CDR3 coding sequence is TGTGCCAGCAGCTTGGGGGGCTCGAGGTATGGCTACACCTTC. This sequence encodes CASSLGGSRYGYTF.

This clonotype was recorded at least ten times. Here the CDR3 reads CASSLAAASGGLNEQFF. In DNA form, the CDR3 reads TGTGCCAGCAGCTTGGCGGCGGCTAGCGGGGGCTTGAATGAGCAGTTCTTC. V gene TRBV11-2 combines with J gene TRBJ2-1; 10 bases agree with TRBD2. From germline, CDR1 is SGHAT and CDR2 FQNNGV. The CDR3 length is 17 residues. Trimming cost V 3 bases and J 7 bases; bases outside gene matches: 12.

The chain links TRBV27 to TRBJ2-1, with 7 bases fitting TRBD1. Trimming at V came to 7 bases and at J to 6 bases, leaving 12 bases not matched to a gene. Germline CDR1 is MNHEY and CDR2 is SMNVEV (reference sequence). The CDR3 length is 15 residues. CDR3 coding DNA: TGTGCCAGCAAGACACACGGGACAGAACCCAATGAGCAGTTCTTC. Protein sequence: CASKTHGTEPNEQFF.

This clonotype was detected only once. The rearrangement joins TRBV18 to TRBJ2-1; D is unresolved. This CDR3 contains 16 residues. CDR1 and CDR2 (germline): KGHSH, LQKENI. Trimming pared 5 bases from V and 2 bases from J, leaving 16 bases between. CDR3 protein: CASSSDPRGTYNEQFF. The DNA for the CDR3 is TGTGCCAGCTCATCGGACCCCCGCGGTACCTACAATGAGCAGTTCTTC.

Many counts were recorded for this clonotype. An end of the junction differs from the germline gene, which may be a read error. The chain uses TRBV5-1 and TRBJ2-3; no clear D gene. The CDR3 sequence is 13 residues long. The germline CDR1 and CDR2 sequences are SGHRS and YFSETQ. CDR3 sequence (DNA): TGTGCCAGCAGCTTAGCCGGGTCCGATACGCAGTATTTT. Its protein product is CASSLAGSDTQYF.

This clonotype has more than one count but fewer than ten. This rearrangement joins TRBV5-4 to TRBJ2-3, with TRBD2 identical over 14 bases. The CDR3 is 16 amino acids. Germline V gene data show CDR1 as SGHNT and CDR2 as YYREEE (reference sequence). J lost 5 bases, V lost 4 bases, and 6 bases had no gene match. The CDR3 here is CASSKGLAGGEDTQYF. The DNA of the CDR3 is TGTGCCAGCAGCAAAGGACTAGCGGGGGGTGAAGATACGCAGTATTTT.

This clonotype was counted between two and nine times. The chain has TRBV6-6 and TRBJ1-1; D is unclear. CDR3 length: 14 amino acids. Germline values: CDR1 MNHNY, CDR2 SVGAGI (reference sequence). Trimming removed 1 base at V and 1 base at J, with 7 bases between. CDR3 coding DNA: TGTGCCAGCAGTTACTGGGAGGGGAACACTGAAGCTTTCTTT. Its translation is CASSYWEGNTEAFF.

The chain joins TRBV7-9 to TRBJ2-5, with D possibly matching TRBD1 (5 bases). The CDR3 length is 11 residues. V was shortened by 6 bases and J by 6 bases, with 8 bases between the two germline ends. Germline V gene data show CDR1 as SEHNR and CDR2 as FQNEAQ (reference sequence). The CDR3 sequence: CASSAGKTQYF. In DNA, the CDR3 is TGTGCCAGCAGTGCAGGGAAGACCCAGTACTTC.

This clonotype has more than one count but fewer than ten. This chain joins TRBV5-4 and TRBJ2-2, with a tentative D call TRBD1 (6 bases). Trimming removed 4 bases from V and 1 base from J, with 11 bases in between. The germline V gene encodes CDR1 SGHNT and CDR2 YYREEE (reference sequence). CDR3 length: 15 amino acids. CDR3 residues: CASSKDSLNTGELFF. CDR3 nucleotides: TGTGCCAGCAGCAAGGACAGTTTGAACACCGGGGAGCTGTTTTTT.

This clonotype came up a few times. The chain carries TRBV12-3 or TRBV12-4 and TRBJ2-1, with D perhaps given as TRBD1 or TRBD2 (5 bases each). V lost 5 bases, J lost 4 bases, and 15 bases lay in between. This CDR3 has 15 residues. CDR3: CASSTAGARYNEQFF. In DNA, the CDR3 is TGTGCCAGCAGTACTGCCGGGGCTAGATACAATGAGCAGTTCTTC.

This clonotype was seen at least ten times. The rearrangement uses TRBV7-8 and TRBJ2-1; D is possibly TRBD2 (6 bases). Germline CDR1 is SGHVS and CDR2 is FQNEAQ. The CDR3 consists of 13 residues. The V gene lost 5 bases and the J gene lost 6 bases, with 11 bases spanning the gap. CDR3 in amino acids: CASSPSGANEQFF. The CDR3 DNA reads as TGTGCCAGCAGCCCCTCGGGAGCCAATGAGCAGTTCTTC.

This rearrangement joins TRBV7-6 to TRBJ1-4; TRBD1 aligns across 9 bases. V lost 6 bases to trimming and J lost 5 bases; unmatched junction nucleotides: 7. This CDR3 spans 15 amino acids. CDR1 and CDR2 from the germline V gene are SGHVS and FNYEAQ. As DNA, the CDR3 is TGTGCCAGCAGTCGGAATGGACAGGGGAATGAAAAACTGTTTTTT. This encodes CASSRNGQGNEKLFF.

This sequence joins TRBV5-6 and TRBJ2-7; D remains ambiguous. From germline, CDR1 is SGHDT and CDR2 YYEEEE. The CDR3 covers 11 residues. The V and J ends lost 3 bases and 8 bases respectively, with 9 bases between them. The CDR3 protein is CASSSAGQQYF. In DNA form, the CDR3 reads TGTGCCAGCAGCTCCGCCGGGCAGCAGTACTTC. The full variable domain, in which reference TRBV5-6 and TRBJ2-7 provide the parts outside the CDR3, is DAGVTQSPTHLIKTRGQQVTLRCSPKSGHDTVSWYQQALGQGPQFIFQYYEEEERQRGNFPDRFSGHQFPNYSSELNVNALLLGDSALYLCASSSAGQQYFGPGTRLTVT.

The chain employs TRBV28 and TRBJ1-5; 12 bases match TRBD1. V lost 4 bases to trimming and J lost 5 bases; unmatched junction nucleotides: 6. The CDR3 loop spans 16 amino acids. CDR1 is MDHEN and CDR2 is SYDVKM in the germline V gene. The CDR3 region is CASSSPGQGAHQPQHF. Here the CDR3 DNA reads TGTGCCAGCAGTTCCCCGGGACAGGGGGCCCATCAGCCCCAGCATTTT.